Shown below are 10 T cell receptor beta chains from a single sample sequenced in a study of blood T cell repertoires in COVID-19. The repertoire was sequenced with immunoSEQ multiplex PCR; TCRdb's copy has only in-frame clones and lacks some. This sample carries about 180,000 clones, around 88% of them seen once, and the ten largest clones take under 9.5%. Sequencing was done on a sample of PBMCs or T cells enriched from blood (not recorded which). All receptors come from a woman in her twenties or thirties who had recovered from COVID-19.

The V and J genes are TRBV28 and TRBJ1-2; 9 nucleotides line up with TRBD1. After removal of 5 bases from V and 7 bases from J, the junction contained 2 bases not matched to a gene. CDR1 and CDR2 (germline): MDHEN, SYDVKM. The CDR3 runs 12 residues. DNA of the CDR3: TGTGCCAGCAGTACAGGGGGCAGTGGCTACACCTTC. Its translation is CASSTGGSGYTF.

The chain recombines TRBV10-1 with TRBJ2-1; 12 nucleotides match TRBD2. V was clipped by 8 bases and J by 1 base; unmatched bases: 15. The CDR3 runs to 19 residues. CDR1 is WNHNN, CDR2 SYGVQD, per germline (reference sequence). CDR3 amino acids: CASASGRAWDISSYNEQFF. The CDR3, as DNA: TGCGCCAGCGCTAGCGGGAGGGCCTGGGATATCTCGTCCTACAATGAGCAGTTCTTC.

This rearrangement joins TRBV5-4 to TRBJ2-2, with 8 bases that match TRBD2. The V segment lost 0 bases and the J segment 0 bases; nucleotides outside the gene matches: 1. CDR3 size: 16 residues. Germline V gene sequence: CDR1 SGHNT, CDR2 YYREEE (reference sequence). CDR3 in DNA: TGTGCCAGCAGCTTGGGGCGGGGGGCGAACACCGGGGAGCTGTTTTTT. Amino acid sequence: CASSLGRGANTGELFF.

This clone was seen only once. The chain recombines TRBV19 with TRBJ2-1, with 12 bases identical to TRBD2. The germline V gene encodes CDR1 LNHDA and CDR2 SQIVND (reference sequence). The CDR3 contains 18 residues. Germline trimming cut 6 bases from V and 7 bases from J; bases unmatched to any gene: 16. The CDR3 nucleotides are TGTGCCAGTAGCCCAGGGGCTAGCGGGAGGGCCGGGGTGAATGAGCAGTTCTTC. Translating it yields CASSPGASGRAGVNEQFF.

The chain has TRBV5-1 and TRBJ2-1; the match to TRBD2 covers 10 bases. V shed 6 bases, J shed 6 bases, and the junction held 6 bases outside the gene matches. Germline V gene sequence: CDR1 SGHRS, CDR2 YFSETQ. The CDR3 is 14 residues long. CDR3 in DNA: TGCGCCAGCACAAGCGGGAGGGCCTCCAATGAGCAGTTCTTC. Its protein product is CASTSGRASNEQFF.

The rearrangement links TRBV5-4 to TRBJ2-7; D is perhaps TRBD2 (6 bases). The ends were cut back, 2 bases at V and 2 bases at J, with 11 bases in the middle. Germline V gene lookup returns CDR1 SGHNT and CDR2 YYREEE (reference sequence). This CDR3 is 14 amino acids long. CDR3 residues: CASSFGGYPYEQYF. The CDR3 DNA is TGTGCCAGCAGCTTCGGAGGGTACCCCTACGAGCAGTACTTC.

The V gene is TRBV6-5, the J gene TRBJ2-2; possibly TRBD1 for D (5 bases). Germline CDR1 MNHEY, CDR2 SVGAGI. CDR3 length: 13 residues. V gave up 10 bases and J gave up 4 bases, with 13 bases separating them. The CDR3 DNA is TGTGCCATCCCAGGGTTTGGCACCGGGGAGCTGTTTTTT. Translating gives CAIPGFGTGELFF.

The chain employs TRBV14 and TRBJ2-1; D might be TRBD2 (5 bases). This CDR3 is 15 amino acids long. V shed 5 bases and J shed 3 bases, with 14 bases lying between them. Germline CDR1 SGHDN, CDR2 FVKESK. CDR3 bases: TGTGCCAGCAGCAAGAACATCGACTACTACAATGAGCAGTTCTTC. This sequence encodes CASSKNIDYYNEQFF. Using reference TRBV14 and TRBJ2-1 for the parts outside the CDR3, the full variable domain is EAGVTQFPSHSVIEKGQTVTLRCDPISGHDNLYWYRRVMGKEIKFLLHFVKESKQDESGMPNNRFLAERTGGTYSTLKVQPAELEDSGVYFCASSKNIDYYNEQFFGPGTRLTVL.

The gene calls are TRBV5-1 and TRBJ1-1; weak D call: TRBD1 (5 bases). Germline V lookup: CDR1 SGHRS, CDR2 YFSETQ. The CDR3 length is 14 residues. V shed 3 bases and J shed 4 bases, with 13 bases lying between them. The CDR3 DNA follows: TGCGCCAGCAGCTATCAGGGTCCGGGCACTGAAGCTTTCTTT. Its translation is CASSYQGPGTEAFF. Supplemented by reference TRBV5-1 and TRBJ1-1, the full variable domain reads KAGVTQTPRYLIKTRGQQVTLSCSPISGHRSVSWYQQTPGQGLQFLFEYFSETQRNKGNFPGRFSGRQFSNSRSEMNVSTLELGDSALYLCASSYQGPGTEAFFGQGTRLTVV.

The chain recombines TRBV18 with TRBJ2-1, with D perhaps TRBD1 (6 bases). This CDR3 is built from 16 residues. Germline CDR1 is KGHSH and CDR2 is LQKENI. V was pared by 3 bases and J by 0 bases, with 12 bases between. The CDR3 DNA follows: TGTGCCAGCTCACCCGCTCAGGGGAGCTCCTACAATGAGCAGTTCTTC. It codes for CASSPAQGSSYNEQFF.